This T cell receptor (beta chain) was documented in a study of a mutant IDH1 vaccine in newly diagnosed glioma listed by TCRdb under 2021. Notes on the research overall: In the chemotherapy-containing groups, vaccination started alongside temozolomide cycles, whereas in patients who had radiotherapy alone it started 4-6 weeks after radiotherapy. Of the roughly 30 treated patients, roughly 60% were male and approximately 40% were female, and a mean age of 40.4 years was recorded. Before enrollment, patients had received standard therapy of radiotherapy alone, temozolomide alone, or radiochemotherapy with temozolomide; most received the combination. The week-35 safety follow-up was designated visit V12, and the week-47 end of study was designated visit V13. Peripheral blood was drawn at six visits: V03 (baseline), V05, V07, V10, V12 and V13. Longitudinal TCRB deep sequencing was performed for around 23 treated patients wherever samples were available for exploratory analyses.

In this sample, this clone turned up once. Its antigen has not been determined. Base qualities are not at hand, and no much larger clone is one base apart. Study-wide findings and limitations: PBMC samples for TCRB deep sequencing were selected based on availability. Pseudoprogression seemed to be unrelated to changes in the top peripheral T cell clonotypes found by TCRB sequencing. The authors noted that analyses of patient blood samples could not be reproduced because of sample limitations. Across multiple MHC alleles, vaccine-induced immune responses were seen in 85% to 95% of patients.

In the paper's terms, the time point label means: week 47, end of study. A 20-mer mutant IDH1 peptide at 300 micrograms in Montanide made up each vaccine dose, which was injected subcutaneously together with topical imiquimod. Eight vaccinations were administered to patients in weeks 1, 3, 5, 7, 11, 15, 19 and 23, corresponding to visits V03 through V10. The donors had newly diagnosed IDH1-mutant astrocytomas of WHO grade 3 or 4 that showed loss of nuclear ATRX. The samples were drawn from NOA16, a multicentre, single-arm, open-label phase I trial in Germany that tested a mutant IDH1 peptide vaccine in humans for the first time. The DNeasy Blood and Tissue Kit was used to extract genomic DNA from EDTA blood for TCRB sequencing. Library generation was performed with the immunoSEQ multiplex PCR assay. Rearranged TCR beta chain sequences were amplified using the hsTCRB Kit according to the manufacturer's protocol. Sequencing of TCRB libraries was carried out on an Illumina MiSeq. The source study handled its data this way. The kit vendor's proprietary platform handled demultiplexing, trimming and gene mapping. TCRdb provides this immuneACCESS table in a form limited to in-frame rearrangements. Some clones are lacking; in checked studies, under half of them reflect an unresolved V gene, and why the rest are absent is not known. The V and J calls and clone size were taken over from that table, and D and trimming were inferred from the DNA. Counted in this sample were 30,000 to 40,000 clones; 80% to 95% of them appeared once. The top ten clonotypes cover around 5% of the sample.

Reading the germline V gene gives CDR1 SQVTM and CDR2 ANQGSEA. The V and J ends are trimmed by 6 bases and 0 bases, leaving 23 bases between them. Taken from cysteine to phenylalanine, the CDR3 has 17 residues. CDR3 DNA is the only sequence kept; it has 51 bases, read in frame from the first base. The chain joins TRBV29-1 to TRBJ1-1; the D gene is possibly TRBD1, with 5 bases matching. The sequences come from PBMCs, collected from a glioma patient whose treatment included an IDH1 peptide vaccine. This TCR was sampled from a woman aged 40 to 50 with glioma. The CDR3 reads CSVNRRGGGMMNTEAFF. The DNA sequence is given as TGCAGCGTGAACCGACGCGGGGGGGGAATGATGAACACTGAAGCTTTCTTT. The variable domain in full, with residues beyond the CDR3 obtained from the reference TRBV29-1 and TRBJ1-1 genes, is SAVISQKPSRDICQRGTSLTIQCQVDSQVTMMFWYRQQPGQSLTLIATANQGSEATYESGFVIDKFPISRPNLTFSTLTVSNMSPEDSSIYLCSVNRRGGGMMNTEAFFGQGTRLTVV.